This T cell receptor beta chain was sequenced during a study of blood T cell repertoires in COVID-19. Overall study: Researchers got acute and convalescent COVID-19 samples from the United States, Italy and Spain. PBMCs, B-cell-depleted T cells, or T cells were the source of the cDNA or gDNA that made up the material.

Germline-derived CDR1 and CDR2 are MDHEN and SYDVKM. Unmatched junction bases numbered 13, after V lost 7 bases and J lost 5 bases. The CDR3 has 15 residues. Original analysis: Nucleated cell number was recorded as an estimate derived from reference gene primer amplification. The method was immunoSEQ multiplex PCR; TCRdb's version includes in-frame clones alone and lacks a portion of them. V, J and clone size derive from that table, while D and trimming were established from the DNA sequence. In the table there are fewer than 200,000 clones, 90% of which are singletons. The sequenced sample consisted of peripheral blood. V gene TRBV28 combines with J gene TRBJ2-7, with 8 bases that match TRBD1. The sequence derives from a man aged 50 to 59 with acute or convalescent COVID-19. The CDR3 region is CASTQPGQGLNEQYF. The CDR3 nucleotides are TGTGCCAGCACCCAACCCGGACAGGGATTGAACGAGCAGTACTTC.